The entry below gives a single TCR beta chain sequence along with its context. Its target is unknown. Libraries were prepared by immunoSEQ multiplex PCR; TCRdb keeps only in-frame clonotypes and omits some of them. The sample has millions of clones, 85% to 95% seen once. Positive CCR7 selection of CD45RO-negative cells yielded the naive CD8 cells, and terminally differentiated effector memory CD45RA+ cells were excluded. This specimen belongs to a study of shared clonotypes between healthy human individuals. Study conclusions and caveats: Non-shared clonotypes had lower generation probabilities than those shared by all four donors. Larger estimated richness was generally seen in naive subsets than in memory subsets. A few donors held about 5% of naive CD4 clonotypes in common.

Looked up from germline, CDR1 is MGHRA and CDR2 is YSYEKL. This CDR3 region has 16 residues. V was pared by 5 bases and J by 0 bases, with 14 bases between. The receptor was derived from a man in his late teens or twenties in good health. Some clones in this sample may be carry-over from other donors' samples. Sequences were obtained from naive CD8+ T cells from PBMCs. The chain combines TRBV4-1 with TRBJ1-3, with D perhaps TRBD1 (5 bases). The CDR3 reads CASSGRSGVSGNTIYF. CDR3 nucleotide sequence: TGCGCCAGCAGCGGCCGATCGGGGGTCTCTGGAAACACCATATATTTT.